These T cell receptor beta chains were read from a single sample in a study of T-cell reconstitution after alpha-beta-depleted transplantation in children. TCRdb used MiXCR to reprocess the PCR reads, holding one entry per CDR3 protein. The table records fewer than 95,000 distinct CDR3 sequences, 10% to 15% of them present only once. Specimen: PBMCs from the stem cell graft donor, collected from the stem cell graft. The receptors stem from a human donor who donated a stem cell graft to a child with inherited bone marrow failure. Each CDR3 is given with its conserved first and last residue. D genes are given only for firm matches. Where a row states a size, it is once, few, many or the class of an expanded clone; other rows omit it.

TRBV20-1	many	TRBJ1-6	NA	TGCAGTGCTAGTCCTTATAGGGGGGTTCGGTCACCCCTCCACTTT	CSASPYRGVRSPLHF
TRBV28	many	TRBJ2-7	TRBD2	TGTGCCAGCAGTTTGGTGACTAGCGGCTACGAGCAGTACTTC	CASSLVTSGYEQYF
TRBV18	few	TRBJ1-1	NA	TGTTCCAGCTCATCGGGGAACACTGAAGCTTTCTTT	CSSSSGNTEAFF
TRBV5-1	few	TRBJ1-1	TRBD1	TGCGCCAGCACGCCCGGGACAGGGCTGGGCACTGAAGCTTTCTTT	CASTPGTGLGTEAFF
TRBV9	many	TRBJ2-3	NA	TGTGCCAGCAGCCTCGGGGCTAGCGATAGCACAGATACGCAGTATTTT	CASSLGASDSTDTQYF
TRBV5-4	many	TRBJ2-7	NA	TGTGCCAGCAGCTTGGAACGGAATAAAGGCGAGCAGTACTTC	CASSLERNKGEQYF
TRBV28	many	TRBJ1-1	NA	TGTGCCAGCAGTTCCGGTGCCACTGAAGCTTTCTTT	CASSSGATEAFF
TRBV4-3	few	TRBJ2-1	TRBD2	TGCGCCAGCAGCCAACAACTAGCGGGAGGGTCCTACAATGAGCAGTTCTTC	CASSQQLAGGSYNEQFF
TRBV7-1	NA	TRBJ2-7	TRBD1	TGTGCCAGCAGCTCCCCCGGGACAGACTACGAGCAGTACTTC	CASSSPGTDYEQYF
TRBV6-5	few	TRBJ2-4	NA	TGTGCCAGCAGTTATAGAGCCAAAAACATTCAGTACTTC	CASSYRAKNIQYF
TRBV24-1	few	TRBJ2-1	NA	TGTGCCACCAGTGATCACTCGGGACGACGGGATGAGCAGTTCTTC	CATSDHSGRRDEQFF
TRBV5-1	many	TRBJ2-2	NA	TGCGCCAGCAGCTTGCCACAGCACACCGGGGAGCTGTTTTTT	CASSLPQHTGELFF
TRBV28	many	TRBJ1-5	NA	TGTGCCAGCAGTTTAACACGGGGTGGACAGCCCCAGCATTTT	CASSLTRGGQPQHF
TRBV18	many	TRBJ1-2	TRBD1	TGTGCCAGCCGGGGACAGTGGGTTGGCTACACCTTC	CASRGQWVGYTF
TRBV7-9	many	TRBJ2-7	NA	TGTGCCAGCAGCTTAGTAGACACCGCCGCCGAGCAGTACTTC	CASSLVDTAAEQYF
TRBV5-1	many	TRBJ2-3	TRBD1	TGCGCCAGCAGGGAAGGGACAGCCACAGATACGCAGTATTTT	CASREGTATDTQYF
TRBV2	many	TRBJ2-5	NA	TGTGCCGGGAAACGGGGGGCCGGAGAGACCCAGTACTTC	CAGKRGAGETQYF
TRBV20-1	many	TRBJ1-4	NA	TGCAGTGCTAGAGACTCCGGGACCGCTGATGAAAAACTGTTTTTT	CSARDSGTADEKLFF
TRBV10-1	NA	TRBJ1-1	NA	TGCTCACAAGGGCAGCCGGGGGGGACTGAAGCTTTCTTT	CSQGQPGGTEAFF
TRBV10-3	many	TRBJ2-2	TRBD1	TGTGCCATCAGTAGACAGGGCAACACCGGGGAGCTGTTTTTT	CAISRQGNTGELFF
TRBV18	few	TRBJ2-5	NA	TGTGCCAGCTCACCAGCAGGAGGCCAAGAGACCCAGTACTTC	CASSPAGGQETQYF
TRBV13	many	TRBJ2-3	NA	TGTGCCAGCAGTGACGAGGTGGCAGATACGCAGTATTTT	CASSDEVADTQYF
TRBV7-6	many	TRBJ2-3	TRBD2	TGTGCCAGCAGCCTTTGGACTAGCGGGAGCACAGATACGCAGTATTTT	CASSLWTSGSTDTQYF
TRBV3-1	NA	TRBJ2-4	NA	TGTGCCAGCAGCCAAGAGATAGGCCACTTAGCCAAAAACATTCAGTACTTC	CASSQEIGHLAKNIQYF
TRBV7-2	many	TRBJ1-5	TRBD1	TGTGCCAGCAGCTTGCGGACAGGTAGCAATCAGCCCCAGCATTTT	CASSLRTGSNQPQHF
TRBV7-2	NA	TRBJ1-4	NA	TGTGCCAGCAGCCAGGCCCAGACCCTGAATGAAAAACTGTTTTTT	CASSQAQTLNEKLFF
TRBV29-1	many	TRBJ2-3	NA	TGCAGCGTTACCGATCCAGGCTATCCAACAGATACGCAGTATTTT	CSVTDPGYPTDTQYF
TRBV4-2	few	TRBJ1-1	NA	TGTGCCAGCAGCCGAACAGGGTCCTATGCTGAAGCTTTCTTT	CASSRTGSYAEAFF
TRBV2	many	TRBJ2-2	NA	TGTGCCAGCAGTGAGCAGGGCAGGAACGGGGAGCTGTTTTTT	CASSEQGRNGELFF
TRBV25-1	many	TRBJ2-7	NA	TGTGCCAGCAGCTTCTCAAGGGGGACCACCTACGAGCAGTACTTC	CASSFSRGTTYEQYF
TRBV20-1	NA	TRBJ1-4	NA	TGCAGTGCTGTGGGAGACAGGACAAATGAAAAACTGTTTTTT	CSAVGDRTNEKLFF
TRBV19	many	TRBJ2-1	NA	TGTGCCAGTAGTTCCGGGGGTAGGGCAAACAATGAGCAGTTCTTC	CASSSGGRANNEQFF
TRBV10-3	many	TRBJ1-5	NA	TGTGCCATCAGTCCGGAGAGGGTCAATCAGCCCCAGCATTTT	CAISPERVNQPQHF
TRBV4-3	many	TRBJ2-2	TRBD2	TGCGCCAGCAGCCAAGAACTAGCGGGCTCCATACGCACCGGGGAGCTGTTTTTT	CASSQELAGSIRTGELFF
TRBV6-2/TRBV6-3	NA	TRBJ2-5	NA	TGTGCCAGCAGTTACGATCGGGGTCAGACCCAGTACTTC	CASSYDRGQTQYF
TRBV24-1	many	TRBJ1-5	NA	TGTGCCACCGGGCCAACCGGGACACCTTATCAGCCCCAGCATTTT	CATGPTGTPYQPQHF
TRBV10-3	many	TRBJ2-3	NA	TGTGCCATCAGTGACTCCCTGGGAGATACGCAGTATTTT	CAISDSLGDTQYF
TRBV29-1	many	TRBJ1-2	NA	TGCAGCGTTGAAAGAGGGGTCGAGAACTATGGCTACACCTTC	CSVERGVENYGYTF
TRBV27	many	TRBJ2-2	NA	TGTGCCAGCAGTTGGAACACCGGGGAGCTGTTTTTT	CASSWNTGELFF
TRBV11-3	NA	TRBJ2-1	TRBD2	TGTGCCAGCAGCTTAGATGGTAGCGGGGGCTACAATGAGCAGTTCTTC	CASSLDGSGGYNEQFF
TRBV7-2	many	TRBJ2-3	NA	TGTGCCAGCAGCTCGATCGGTCCCACGCAGTATTTT	CASSSIGPTQYF
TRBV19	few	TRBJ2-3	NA	TGTGCCAGTAGTTTTTACTCCCGTGATACGCAGTATTTT	CASSFYSRDTQYF
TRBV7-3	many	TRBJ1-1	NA	TGTGCCAGCAGCGCGACAGGCTCCACTGAAGCTTTCTTT	CASSATGSTEAFF
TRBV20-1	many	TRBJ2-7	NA	TGCAGTGCCAACCCGGGGACGGGGGTGGACGAGCAGTACTTC	CSANPGTGVDEQYF
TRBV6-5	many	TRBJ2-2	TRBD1	TGTGCCAGCAGTTACTCAGGGACAGGGGGCACCGGGGAGCTGTTTTTT	CASSYSGTGGTGELFF
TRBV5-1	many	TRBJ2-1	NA	TGCGCCAGCAGCCCCCGGACAGGGAGGGACAATGAGCAGTTCTTC	CASSPRTGRDNEQFF
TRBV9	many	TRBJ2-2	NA	TGTGCCAGCAGCGTAGTAAGCCTAGCGAACACCGGGGAGCTGTTTTTT	CASSVVSLANTGELFF
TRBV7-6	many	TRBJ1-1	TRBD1	TGTGCCAGCAGCTTAGCGCTAACAGGGGGAGGTCGAGCTTTCTTT	CASSLALTGGGRAFF
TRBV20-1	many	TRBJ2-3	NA	TGCAGTGCTGAAACTAATCTCGATACGCAGTATTTT	CSAETNLDTQYF
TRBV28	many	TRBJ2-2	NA	TGTGCCAGCAGTTTGCGAGGGGATGGCACCGGGGAGCTGTTTTTT	CASSLRGDGTGELFF
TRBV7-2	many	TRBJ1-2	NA	TGTGCCAGCAGCTTAGGCCAATGGCGGATTTATGGCTACACCTTC	CASSLGQWRIYGYTF
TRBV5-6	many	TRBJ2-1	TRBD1	TGTGCCAGCAGCTGGAAACCGGGACAGGCCGACCGGCAGTTCTTC	CASSWKPGQADRQFF
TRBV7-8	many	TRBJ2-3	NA	TGTGCCAGCAGCTTAGAATGGGGCAGGGGTTCCCCAGATACGCAGTATTTT	CASSLEWGRGSPDTQYF
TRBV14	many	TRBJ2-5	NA	TGTGCCAGCAGCCAATACCGGGGAAATATCCAAGAGACCCAGTACTTC	CASSQYRGNIQETQYF
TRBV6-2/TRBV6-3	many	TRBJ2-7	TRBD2	TGTGCCAGCAGTTACTCGAAAGCGGGAGGCTCCGAGCAGTACTTC	CASSYSKAGGSEQYF